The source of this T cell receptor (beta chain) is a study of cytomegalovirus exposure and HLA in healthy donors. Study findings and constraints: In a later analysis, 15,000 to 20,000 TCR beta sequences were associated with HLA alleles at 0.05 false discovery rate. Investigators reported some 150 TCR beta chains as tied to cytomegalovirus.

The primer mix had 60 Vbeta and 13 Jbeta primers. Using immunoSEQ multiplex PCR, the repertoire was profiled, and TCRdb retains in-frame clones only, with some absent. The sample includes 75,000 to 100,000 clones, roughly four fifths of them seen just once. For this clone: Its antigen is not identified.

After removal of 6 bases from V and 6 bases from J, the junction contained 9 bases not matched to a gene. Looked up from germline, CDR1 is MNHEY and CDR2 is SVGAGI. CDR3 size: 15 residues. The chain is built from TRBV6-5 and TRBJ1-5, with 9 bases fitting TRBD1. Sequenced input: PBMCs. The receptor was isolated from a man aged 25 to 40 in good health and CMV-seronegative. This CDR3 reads CASSRGQGTGQPQHF. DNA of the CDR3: TGTGCCAGCAGCCGGGGACAGGGAACGGGTCAGCCCCAGCATTTT.